One and the same sample provided the 10 T cell receptor beta chains below, sequenced in a study of blood T cell repertoires in COVID-19. Generated by immunoSEQ multiplex PCR, the TCRdb table keeps only in-frame clones and is missing some. This sample has a few hundred thousand clones; over 80% occur once, and the top ten carry around 10%. The sequenced material came from PBMCs or T cells enriched from blood (not recorded which). The source is a woman between 18 and 29 years old who had recovered from COVID-19.

CDR3 bases: TGTGCCAGCAGCTACTTTCAGGGCTATGGCTACACCTTC. It translates to CASSYFQGYGYTF. The chain is built from TRBV7-2 and TRBJ1-2; D may be TRBD1 (5 bases). The germline gives CDR1 SGHTA, CDR2 FQGNSA. V gave up 4 bases and J gave up 4 bases, with 10 bases separating them. The CDR3 is made up of 13 amino acids.

The J gene is TRBJ1-5, the V gene TRBV28, with TRBD1 identical over 10 bases. The CDR3 is 15 amino acids. The V gene end was trimmed by 6 bases and the J gene end by 7 bases; junction bases not matched to a gene: 9. Germline lookup yields CDR1 MDHEN and CDR2 SYDVKM. CDR3 sequence (DNA): TGTGCCAGCAGATATGACAGGGGACAGGGGCAGCCCCAGCATTTT. It codes for CASRYDRGQGQPQHF.

In regard to this clone: Other DNA sequences within the sample encode an identical CDR3. The gene calls are TRBV9 and TRBJ2-5; no reliable D call. The germline CDR1 and CDR2 sequences are SGDLS and YYNGEE. The CDR3 consists of 13 residues. Trimming shortened V by 0 bases and J by 2 bases, and 5 bases separated the two germline ends. The CDR3 DNA reads TGTGCCAGCAGCGTAGCGGGTCAAGAGACCCAGTACTTC. Residues: CASSVAGQETQYF.

V and J are TRBV4-1 and TRBJ1-1; no clear D gene. The CDR3 is 15 amino acids. Germline values: CDR1 MGHRA, CDR2 YSYEKL. V shed 4 bases and J shed 1 base, with 13 bases lying between them. The CDR3 DNA is TGCGCCAGCAGCCCCCTTCGAGGAGAGAACACTGAAGCTTTCTTT. Translating it yields CASSPLRGENTEAFF.

CDR3 in amino acids: CASSYTLGLAGDRFF. Written as DNA, the CDR3 is TGCGCCAGCAGCTACACTCTAGGACTAGCGGGAGACAGGTTCTTC. The chain couples TRBV5-1 to TRBJ2-1; 13 positions match TRBD2. The CDR3 contains 15 residues. Germline V lookup: CDR1 SGHRS, CDR2 YFSETQ. V was clipped by 3 bases and J by 15 bases; unmatched bases: 12.

The chain combines TRBV5-5 with TRBJ2-1; 10 bases align to TRBD2. The germline V gene encodes CDR1 SGHKS and CDR2 YYEKEE (reference sequence). J gave up 9 bases and V 2 bases, and 11 bases lay outside the gene matches. This CDR3 has 16 residues. This chain's CDR3 is CASSFMVSSGRGEQFF. DNA of the CDR3: TGTGCCAGCAGCTTCATGGTGTCTAGCGGGAGAGGTGAGCAGTTCTTC.

The V and J genes are TRBV6-5 and TRBJ1-1; D not certain. The CDR3 sequence is 13 residues long. The germline gives CDR1 MNHEY, CDR2 SVGAGI. V shed 6 bases and J shed 6 bases, with 14 bases lying between them. The CDR3 region is CASSVGSVAEAFF. The CDR3 nucleotides read TGTGCCAGCAGCGTGGGGAGCGTGGCTGAAGCTTTCTTT.

The CDR3 is CSVDGGAGSGNTIYF. The CDR3 nucleotides are TGCAGCGTTGATGGGGGGGCCGGGTCTGGAAACACCATATATTTT. V and J are TRBV29-1 and TRBJ1-3; weak D call: TRBD1 (6 bases). The germline V gene encodes CDR1 SQVTM and CDR2 ANQGSEA. V was cut by 3 bases and J by 1 base, with 13 bases left in between. The CDR3 runs 15 residues. Using reference TRBV29-1 and TRBJ1-3 for the parts outside the CDR3, the full variable domain is SAVISQKPSRDICQRGTSLTIQCQVDSQVTMMFWYRQQPGQSLTLIATANQGSEATYESGFVIDKFPISRPNLTFSTLTVSNMSPEDSSIYLCSVDGGAGSGNTIYFGEGSWLTVV.

The chain couples TRBV19 to TRBJ2-3; 8 positions match TRBD2. The CDR3 is made up of 18 amino acids. Germline values: CDR1 LNHDA, CDR2 SQIVND (reference sequence). J gave up 3 bases and V 6 bases, and 17 bases lay outside the gene matches. Written as DNA, the CDR3 is TGTGCCAGTAGCCACAGCCGAAGTCCGATAGCGGGGACAGATACGCAGTATTTT. Amino acids: CASSHSRSPIAGTDTQYF.

CDR3 protein: CSVEDLFSWSAGRTGNYGYTF. For the CDR3, the DNA is TGCAGCGTTGAAGATCTTTTTAGTTGGTCGGCGGGGAGAACGGGGAACTATGGCTACACCTTC. This chain uses TRBV29-1 with TRBJ1-2; D is unresolved. The V gene lost 0 bases and the J gene lost 2 bases, with 31 bases spanning the gap. This CDR3 is 21 amino acids long. Germline loops: CDR1 SQVTM, CDR2 ANQGSEA.